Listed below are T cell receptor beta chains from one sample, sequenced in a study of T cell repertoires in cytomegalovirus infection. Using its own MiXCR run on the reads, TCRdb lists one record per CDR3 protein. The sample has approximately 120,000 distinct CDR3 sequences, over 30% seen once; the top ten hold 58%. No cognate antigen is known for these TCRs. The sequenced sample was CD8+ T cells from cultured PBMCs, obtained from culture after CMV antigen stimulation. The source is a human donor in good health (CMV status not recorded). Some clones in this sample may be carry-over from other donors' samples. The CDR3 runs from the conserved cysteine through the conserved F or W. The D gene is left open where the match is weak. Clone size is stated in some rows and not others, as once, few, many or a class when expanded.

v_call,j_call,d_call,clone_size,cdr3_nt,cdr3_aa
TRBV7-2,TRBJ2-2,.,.,TGTGCCAGCAGCTTAGGCTCCTCCGGGCCTACAAGGGAGCTGTTTTTT,CASSLGSSGPTRELFF
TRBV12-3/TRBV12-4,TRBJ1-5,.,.,TGTGCCAGCAGTTTTACTCTCGGCGGGAATCAGCCCCAGCATTTT,CASSFTLGGNQPQHF
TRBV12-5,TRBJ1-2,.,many,TGTGCTAGTGGTTTGTCGGCAGGCGAAAACTATGGCTACACCTTC,CASGLSAGENYGYTF
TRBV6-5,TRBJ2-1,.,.,TGTGCCAGCAGTTACTCATTCCCCCGGACAACCGGCTACAATGAGCAGTTCTTC,CASSYSFPRTTGYNEQFF
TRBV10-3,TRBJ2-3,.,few,TGTGCCATCTCGAGGGGGGCTAGCACAGATACGCAGTATTTT,CAISRGASTDTQYF
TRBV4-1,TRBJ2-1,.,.,TGCGCCAGCAGCGAACGACGAAGCTCCTACAATGAGCAGTTCTTC,CASSERRSSYNEQFF
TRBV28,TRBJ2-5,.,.,TGTGCCAGCAGCCCCGGCCAGGAGAGGTTGGAGACCCAGTACTTC,CASSPGQERLETQYF
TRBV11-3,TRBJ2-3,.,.,TGTGCCAGCAGCCGAGATGGCACAGATACGCAGTATTTT,CASSRDGTDTQYF
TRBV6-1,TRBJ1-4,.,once,TGTGCCAGCAGTGTCAGAGGGGAGTATGAAAAACTGTTTTTT,CASSVRGEYEKLFF
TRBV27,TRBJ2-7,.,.,TGTGCCAGCAGTTTATCGTCCGTCATAAGCGACGAGCAGTACTTC,CASSLSSVISDEQYF
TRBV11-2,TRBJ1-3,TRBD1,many,TGTGCCAGCAGCACTCCCGACAGGGTTGACACCATATATTTT,CASSTPDRVDTIYF
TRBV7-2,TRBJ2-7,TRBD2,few,TGTGCCAGCACCGCAGCGGGGAGCTACGAGCAGTACTTC,CASTAAGSYEQYF
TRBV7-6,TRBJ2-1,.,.,TGTGCCAGCAGCTTAGGGGGGTTTTCGTACAATGAGCAGTTCTTC,CASSLGGFSYNEQFF
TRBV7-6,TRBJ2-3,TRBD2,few,TGTGCCAGCAGCTTAGGCGGGGGGATCCCAGATACGCAGTATTTT,CASSLGGGIPDTQYF
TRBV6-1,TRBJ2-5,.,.,TGTGCCAGCAGCCCGGACAGCCAAGAGACCCAGTACTTC,CASSPDSQETQYF
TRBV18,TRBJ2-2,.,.,TGTGCCAGCTCACCACCGTTCGGGGTGACCGGGGAGCTGTTTTTT,CASSPPFGVTGELFF
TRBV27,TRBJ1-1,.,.,TGTGCCAGCAGTTTATCCCTACCGCAGTTCACTGAAGCTTTCTTT,CASSLSLPQFTEAFF
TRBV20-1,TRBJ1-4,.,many,TGCAGTGCTAGAGAGGAGGGACCTGAAAAACTGTTTTTT,CSAREEGPEKLFF
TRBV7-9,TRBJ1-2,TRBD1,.,TGTGCCAGCAGCTTAACTGGACAGGGAGTTTTCTACACCTTC,CASSLTGQGVFYTF
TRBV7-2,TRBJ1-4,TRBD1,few,TGTGCCAGCAGCTTAACAGGGACAGGGTTGGAAAAACTGTTTTTT,CASSLTGTGLEKLFF
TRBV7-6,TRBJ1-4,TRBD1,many,TGTGCCAGCAGCACAGGGGCGGGGGGAAAACTGTTTTTT,CASSTGAGGKLFF
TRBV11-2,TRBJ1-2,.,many,TGTGCCAGCAGCTTAACCAGGGTCGAAGGCTACACCTTC,CASSLTRVEGYTF
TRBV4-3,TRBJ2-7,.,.,TGCGCCAGCAGCCAAGAGGTGGGGGGCGGATACGAGCAGTACTTC,CASSQEVGGGYEQYF
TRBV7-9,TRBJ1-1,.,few,TGTGCCAGCAGCTTAGTACCAACAGCCTACACTGAAGCTTTCTTT,CASSLVPTAYTEAFF
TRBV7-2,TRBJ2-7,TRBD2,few,TGTGCCAGCAGCCCTTTACTAGCGGGGGGTTCCTACGAGCAGTACTTC,CASSPLLAGGSYEQYF
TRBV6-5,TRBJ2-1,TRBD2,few,TGTGCCAGCAGTTCCTCACTAGCTACGGGGGGGCATGAGCAGTTCTTC,CASSSSLATGGHEQFF
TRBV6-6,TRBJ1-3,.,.,TGTGCCAGCAGCGAAATGCCCTCCGTCTCTGGAAACACCATATATTTT,CASSEMPSVSGNTIYF
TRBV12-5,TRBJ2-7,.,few,TGTGCTAGTGGTCATTCGTCCTACGAGCAGTACTTC,CASGHSSYEQYF
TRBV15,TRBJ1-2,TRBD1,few,TGTGCCACCAGCAGATCCCCTGCCTGGGACAGCTATAACTATGGCTACACCTTC,CATSRSPAWDSYNYGYTF
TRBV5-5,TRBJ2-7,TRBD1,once,TGTGCCAGCAGTTTTCCGGACAGGCAGGGCTGTTACGAGCAGTACTTC,CASSFPDRQGCYEQYF
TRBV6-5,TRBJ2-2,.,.,TGTGCCAGCAGTTACTCCTCGGGGGCCAGAACCGGGGAGCTGTTTTTT,CASSYSSGARTGELFF
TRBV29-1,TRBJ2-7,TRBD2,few,TGCAGCGTACAAGCTCGACTAGCGGGGAGCTACGAGCAGTACTTC,CSVQARLAGSYEQYF
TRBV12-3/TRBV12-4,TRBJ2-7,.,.,TGTGCCAGCAGCCTCACGGCGGGCTACGAGCAGTACTTC,CASSLTAGYEQYF
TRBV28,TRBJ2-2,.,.,TGTGCCAGCAGTTTATACGGGGAGAACACCGGGGAGCTGTTTTTT,CASSLYGENTGELFF
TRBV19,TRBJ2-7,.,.,TGTGCCAGTAGTATAGCCGACGGAGACTACGAGCAGTACTTC,CASSIADGDYEQYF
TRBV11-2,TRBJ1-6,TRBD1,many,TGTGCCAGCAGCTTGACAGGGGGCCGTCATAATTCACCCCTCCACTTT,CASSLTGGRHNSPLHF
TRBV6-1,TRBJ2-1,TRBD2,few,TGTGCCAGCAGTGCCGAGGACCGGGGGGTCTACAATGAGCAGTTCTTC,CASSAEDRGVYNEQFF
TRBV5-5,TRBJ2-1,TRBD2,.,TGTGCCAGCAGCATGGGACTAGCGGGCCTCTACAATGAGCAGTTCTTC,CASSMGLAGLYNEQFF
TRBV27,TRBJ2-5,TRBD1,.,TGTGCCAGCAGTTCTACCGGGACAGGGGGGGAGACCCAGTACTTC,CASSSTGTGGETQYF
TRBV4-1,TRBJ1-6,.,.,TGTGCCAGCAGCCAAGATGCCGGAAGCTCCTATAATTCACCCCTCCACTTT,CASSQDAGSSYNSPLHF